The 29 T cell receptor beta chains presented below share a single source sample, sequenced in a study of blood T cell repertoires in COVID-19. Repertoires were generated with immunoSEQ multiplex PCR, while TCRdb's copy carries only in-frame clones and drops some. The data hold 300,000 to 400,000 clones, with about nine tenths observed a single time. Material: peripheral blood. Receptors were obtained from a woman in her 70s with COVID-19, enrolled during active disease.

J is TRBJ2-3 and V is TRBV10-3, with 9 bases lining up with TRBD1. Germline V gene sequence: CDR1 ENHRY, CDR2 SYGVKD. This CDR3 is built from 13 residues. V shed 8 bases and J 3 bases; nucleotides not matched to a gene: 3. This CDR3 is CAIWDRVTDTQYF. CDR3 bases: TGTGCCATCTGGGACAGGGTGACAGATACGCAGTATTTT.

DNA of the CDR3: TGTGCCGTGGAAAAGCGGGGAGCAAATGAGCAGTTCTTC. As protein: CAVEKRGANEQFF. The V gene is TRBV19, the J gene TRBJ2-1, with 7 bases aligning to TRBD2. This CDR3 has 13 residues. CDR1 is LNHDA and CDR2 is SQIVND in the germline V gene (reference sequence). V lost 11 bases to trimming and J lost 7 bases; unmatched junction nucleotides: 11. Combining the CDR3 with reference TRBV19 and TRBJ2-1 gives the whole variable domain DGGITQSPKYLFRKEGQNVTLSCEQNLNHDAMYWYRQDPGQGLRLIYYSQIVNDFQKGDIAEGYSVSREKKESFPLTVTSAQKNPTAFYLCAVEKRGANEQFFGPGTRLTVL.

This sequence joins TRBV28 and TRBJ1-5; D is perhaps TRBD1 (5 bases). V was trimmed by 11 bases and J by 5 bases, leaving 19 bases between them. The CDR3 is 14 amino acids. Germline lookup yields CDR1 MDHEN and CDR2 SYDVKM. The CDR3 is CAGRPGGNDQPQHF. In DNA form, the CDR3 reads TGTGCCGGACGACCGGGGGGTAACGATCAGCCCCAGCATTTT.

This chain links TRBV12-3 or TRBV12-4 with TRBJ1-2; D is possibly TRBD1 (5 bases). V was pared by 5 bases and J by 5 bases, with 12 bases between. This CDR3 region has 13 residues. The CDR3: CASSLTAGYGYTF. The DNA of the CDR3 is TGTGCCAGCAGTCTGACAGCGGGTTATGGCTACACCTTC.

V usage is TRBV9 and J usage is TRBJ2-5; 9 bases align to TRBD1. The germline CDR1 and CDR2 sequences are SGDLS and YYNGEE. The CDR3 sequence is 14 residues long. V shed 0 bases, J shed 5 bases, and the junction held 2 bases outside the gene matches. The CDR3 reads CASSVGDRVETQYF. Here the CDR3 DNA reads TGTGCCAGCAGCGTAGGGGACAGGGTGGAGACCCAGTACTTC.

The CDR3 is CASSFRREIQFF. The CDR3, as DNA: TGTGCCAGCAGTTTTAGAAGGGAGATTCAGTTCTTC. This sequence joins TRBV12-3 or TRBV12-4 and TRBJ2-1; TRBD2 is a possible D gene (5 bases). Trimming cost V 3 bases and J 13 bases, with 13 bases left between them. This CDR3 is built from 12 residues.

The chain links TRBV28 to TRBJ1-2, with TRBD1 identical over 9 bases. CDR3 length: 14 residues. Germline values: CDR1 MDHEN, CDR2 SYDVKM. The junction had 6 bases not matched to a gene; V was cut back by 7 bases and J by 3 bases. The CDR3 DNA reads TGTGCCAGCAAAACTCGGACAGGGGACTATGGCTACACCTTC. Translated, it gives CASKTRTGDYGYTF.

The genes are TRBV18 and TRBJ2-7, with 7 bases matching TRBD1. V was clipped by 4 bases and J by 2 bases; unmatched bases: 5. CDR1 KGHSH and CDR2 LQKENI come from the germline V gene. The CDR3 is 14 amino acids. The CDR3 nucleotides read TGTGCCAGCTCACTGGAGACAGGGACCTACGAGCAGTACTTC. This translates into CASSLETGTYEQYF. The whole variable domain, filled in from reference TRBV18 and TRBJ2-7, reads NAGVMQNPRHLVRRRGQEARLRCSPMKGHSHVYWYRQLPEEGLKFMVYLQKENIIDESGMPKERFSAEFPKEGPSILRIQQVVRGDSAAYFCASSLETGTYEQYFGPGTRLTVT.

The gene calls are TRBV9 and TRBJ1-1; no reliable D call. The CDR3 is made up of 17 amino acids. Between the trimmed V and J ends, which lost 3 bases and 8 bases, there was a span of 26 bases. Germline assignment: CDR1 SGDLS and CDR2 YYNGEE. The CDR3 sequence is CASSEQQTIKREFEAFF. CDR3 bases: TGTGCCAGCAGCGAACAACAAACGATAAAGAGGGAGTTCGAAGCTTTCTTT.

The V gene is TRBV5-1, the J gene TRBJ1-2, with D perhaps matching TRBD1 (6 bases). Trimming took off 5 bases at V and 3 bases at J, with 11 bases between the two ends. This CDR3 is built from 13 residues. Germline V CDR1 and CDR2: SGHRS, YFSETQ. This CDR3 reads CASSLRTDYGYTF. CDR3 sequence (DNA): TGCGCCAGCAGTTTACGGACAGACTATGGCTACACCTTC.

The rearrangement joins TRBV3-1 (or the pseudogene TRBV3-2) to TRBJ2-7; 9 bases agree with TRBD1. This CDR3 has 13 amino acids. The V and J ends lost 2 bases and 6 bases, in that order; junction bases with no gene match: 2. Looked up from germline, CDR1 is LGHDT and CDR2 is YNNKEL (reference sequence). This chain's CDR3 is CASSQTGGGEQYF. The CDR3 region has the DNA TGTGCCAGCAGCCAAACAGGGGGCGGCGAGCAGTACTTC.

The chain joins TRBV12-3 or TRBV12-4 to TRBJ1-1; D unclear. The CDR3 contains 13 residues. V was pared by 6 bases and J by 1 base, with 9 bases between. The CDR3 protein is CASRLRQNTEAFF. The CDR3 region has the DNA TGTGCCAGCAGACTCCGACAGAACACTGAAGCTTTCTTT.

This chain connects TRBV6-5 to TRBJ1-2, with TRBD1 matching 10 bases. Germline V CDR1 and CDR2: MNHEY, SVGAGI. There are 15 residues in the CDR3. J gave up 6 bases and V 2 bases, and 6 bases lay outside the gene matches. CDR3 nucleotides: TGTGCCAGCAGTTACATGTCCGGGACAGGGGATGGCTACACCTTC. This sequence encodes CASSYMSGTGDGYTF.

The CDR3 nucleotides are TGCGCCAGCAGACCGTTCCGGGGGACCCACAATGAGCAGTTCTTC. It codes for CASRPFRGTHNEQFF. The chain couples TRBV4-1 to TRBJ2-1; perhaps TRBD2 as D (6 bases). Trimming shortened V by 6 bases and J by 5 bases, and 17 bases separated the two germline ends. Per the germline V gene, CDR1 is MGHRA and CDR2 is YSYEKL. The CDR3 is 15 residues long.

This CDR3 is CASTGSTETQYF. CDR3 DNA sequence: TGTGCCAGTACAGGGAGTACGGAGACCCAGTACTTC. The chain is built from TRBV2 and TRBJ2-5; TRBD1 might be the D (6 bases). The V end was cut by 9 bases, the J end by 5 bases, with 13 bases between. The CDR3 runs 12 residues. Germline V gene lookup returns CDR1 SNHLY and CDR2 FYNNEI. The full variable domain, with the rest looked up from reference TRBV2 and TRBJ2-5, is EPEVTQTPSHQVTQMGQEVILRCVPISNHLYFYWYRQILGQKVEFLVSFYNNEISEKSEIFDDQFSVERPDGSNFTLKIRSTKLEDSAMYFCASTGSTETQYFGPGTRLLVL.

The chain carries TRBV11-2 and TRBJ1-1; D gene unclear. Trimming pared 4 bases from V and 2 bases from J, leaving 14 bases between. The CDR3 loop spans 15 amino acids. Germline CDR1 and CDR2: SGHAT and FQNNGV. The CDR3 is CASSYQAGANTEAFF. The CDR3 DNA sequence: TGTGCCAGCAGCTATCAGGCAGGCGCCAACACTGAAGCTTTCTTT.

The genes are TRBV4-1 and TRBJ2-5; 9 bases match TRBD2. The CDR3 totals 15 residues. Germline CDR1 and CDR2: MGHRA and YSYEKL. V dropped 3 bases and J dropped 5; count of bases not matched to a gene: 7. The CDR3 nucleotides are TGCGCCAGCAGCCAGGCAGGCGGGGGGGCGGAGACCCAGTACTTC. It specifies CASSQAGGGAETQYF.

In its sample, this clone was seen once. V is TRBV29-1 and J is TRBJ2-7, with a possible D match to TRBD1 (6 bases). This CDR3 spans 14 amino acids. Between the trimmed V and J ends, which lost 5 bases and 0 bases, there was a span of 14 bases. Germline CDR1 reads SQVTM; CDR2 reads ANQGSEA. CDR3 loop: CSVTGWLSSYEQYF. CDR3 sequence (DNA): TGCAGCGTTACAGGGTGGTTAAGCTCCTACGAGCAGTACTTC.

V is TRBV10-2 and J is TRBJ2-5, with TRBD2 matching over 8 bases. Looked up from germline, CDR1 is WSHSY and CDR2 is SAAADI. V was clipped by 8 bases and J by 1 base; unmatched bases: 15. This CDR3 region has 17 residues. The CDR3 bases are TGCGCCAGCCTAAACGGGAGGGGGGGAGTATTCCAAGAGACCCAGTACTTC. It translates to CASLNGRGGVFQETQYF.

This rearrangement joins TRBV30 to TRBJ2-1; D is unresolved. This CDR3 spans 12 amino acids. Germline values: CDR1 GTSNPN, CDR2 SVGIG (reference sequence). Deletions cut 6 bases from V and 12 bases from J, with 18 bases between. The CDR3 is CACQPQPRRQFF. CDR3 nucleotides: TGTGCCTGTCAACCTCAACCCCGTAGGCAGTTCTTC.

This chain uses TRBV7-9 with TRBJ1-2; D may be TRBD1 (6 bases). The CDR3 sequence is 14 residues long. V lost 3 bases, J lost 4 bases, and 12 bases lay in between. Germline CDR1 and CDR2: SEHNR and FQNEAQ (reference sequence). As DNA, the CDR3 is TGTGCCAGCAGCTTTCCGGGACACCTCTATGGCTACACCTTC. Translation: CASSFPGHLYGYTF.

This clone was counted between two and nine times. DNA of the CDR3: TGCGCCAGCAGAGCAGGGGGGCTGGCAACTAATGAAAAACTGTTTTTT. Translation gives CASRAGGLATNEKLFF. The chain uses TRBV5-1 and TRBJ1-4, with 7 positions matching TRBD1. The CDR3 has 16 amino acids. Germline V CDR1 and CDR2: SGHRS, YFSETQ. With V trimmed by 5 bases and J by 0 bases, 7 bases remained unmatched.

This clone was recorded once. V and J are TRBV6-6 and TRBJ1-2; D not resolved. Trimming removed 7 bases at V and 4 bases at J, with 19 bases between. Germline V gene data show CDR1 as MNHNY and CDR2 as SVGAGI (reference sequence). The CDR3 is made up of 15 amino acids. The CDR3 spells CASIEERGGSYGYTF. The CDR3 DNA reads as TGTGCCAGCATCGAAGAGCGGGGTGGAAGCTATGGCTACACCTTC.

The J gene is TRBJ1-1, the V gene TRBV5-1, with TRBD1 as a possible D gene (6 bases). Germline V CDR1 and CDR2: SGHRS, YFSETQ. The V end lost 5 bases, the J end lost 0 bases, and 8 bases lay between the germline ends. CDR3 length equals 13 residues. The CDR3 protein is CASRWDMNTEAFF. The CDR3 DNA reads TGCGCCAGCAGGTGGGACATGAACACTGAAGCTTTCTTT. Together with reference TRBV5-1 and TRBJ1-1, the CDR3 gives the full variable domain: KAGVTQTPRYLIKTRGQQVTLSCSPISGHRSVSWYQQTPGQGLQFLFEYFSETQRNKGNFPGRFSGRQFSNSRSEMNVSTLELGDSALYLCASRWDMNTEAFFGQGTRLTVV.

This chain links TRBV28 with TRBJ2-2, with TRBD1 matching 8 bases. Germline lookup yields CDR1 MDHEN and CDR2 SYDVKM. V trimming: 3 bases; J trimming: 8 bases; junction bases outside the gene matches: 11. There are 16 residues in the CDR3. CDR3 in amino acids: CASSLRSDRDRGELFF. The CDR3 DNA reads as TGTGCCAGCAGTTTGAGATCGGACAGGGATAGAGGGGAGCTGTTTTTT.

The V and J genes are TRBV2 and TRBJ2-5, with a tentative D call TRBD2 (5 bases). Trimming stripped 0 bases from V and 10 bases from J, with 21 bases between. This CDR3 comprises 16 residues. Per the germline V gene, CDR1 is SNHLY and CDR2 is FYNNEI. DNA of the CDR3: TGTGCCAGCAGTGAAGCTACCGGGATTTCGGGCCTCCACCAGTACTTC. The encoded protein is CASSEATGISGLHQYF.

Comments on this clone: This same CDR3 is encoded by further DNA sequences in the sample. The chain carries TRBV2 and TRBJ2-5; weak D call: TRBD1 (5 bases). The V end lost 1 base, the J end lost 2 bases, and 5 bases lay between the germline ends. From germline, CDR1 is SNHLY and CDR2 FYNNEI. The CDR3 runs 13 residues. The CDR3 DNA follows: TGTGCCAGCAGTGAAGGACAGCAAGAGACCCAGTACTTC. This sequence encodes CASSEGQQETQYF.

V gene TRBV10-2 combines with J gene TRBJ1-5; 10 nucleotides line up with TRBD1. Per the germline V gene, CDR1 is WSHSY and CDR2 is SAAADI. CDR3 length equals 13 residues. V shed 10 bases and J 4 bases; nucleotides not matched to a gene: 4. The CDR3 reads CATKGQGNQPQHF. CDR3 sequence (DNA): TGCGCCACTAAGGGACAGGGGAATCAGCCCCAGCATTTT.

The V and J genes are TRBV6-9 and TRBJ1-2, with D perhaps matching TRBD1 (6 bases). The V end lost 4 bases, the J end lost 4 bases, and 16 bases lay between the germline ends. This CDR3 spans 15 amino acids. Germline V gene sequence: CDR1 MNHGY, CDR2 SVAAGI. For the CDR3, the DNA is TGTGCCAGCAGTTTATGGGCAGGGGAGTTCTATGGCTACACCTTC. Protein product: CASSLWAGEFYGYTF.